This T cell receptor (beta chain) was sequenced in a study of T cells in Graves' hyperthyroidism and ophthalmopathy. Study results and caveats: Ophthalmopathy could be told apart from stable hyperthyroidism with a 13 V-J model. Blood held most thyroid clonotypes expanded above 0.001 frequency. Model predictions of ophthalmopathy came a median around 7.1 months before onset.

The PBMCs were sourced from fresh peripheral blood (about 9.7 ml). CDR1 is SGDLS, CDR2 YYNGEE, per germline. V lost 0 bases, J lost 1 base, and 14 bases lay in between. This CDR3 contains 16 residues. Researchers amplified the TCR beta CDR3 regions from RNA transcripts. Researchers ran a first-round RT-PCR on the TCR CDR3 using the HTBI primer set. TCRdb fed the multiplex PCR reads into MiXCR, producing one record per CDR3 protein. The repertoire holds some 740,000 distinct CDR3 sequences, with 11% to 15% as singletons. Ten or more counts support this clonotype. The antigen remains undetermined. This TCR came from a woman between 18 and 29 years old with Graves' hyperthyroidism. The sequenced sample consisted of blood. The chain has TRBV9 and TRBJ2-7; perhaps TRBD2 as D (7 bases). This chain's CDR3 is CASSVGGGGRSYEQYF. CDR3 nucleotides: TGTGCCAGCAGCGTAGGTGGCGGGGGCCGGTCCTACGAGCAGTACTTC.